A single sample gave rise to the 21 T cell receptor beta chains below, sequenced in a study of blood T cell repertoires in COVID-19. Data came from immunoSEQ multiplex PCR; TCRdb stores just in-frame clones and leaves some out. The sample has about 400,000 clones; 86% are singletons. The sample comprised peripheral blood. These receptors originate from a woman in her fifties or sixties with COVID-19, enrolled during active disease.

This clone has just one count. The gene calls are TRBV5-1 and TRBJ2-7; 8 bases match TRBD1. This CDR3 is built from 14 residues. Per the germline V gene, CDR1 is SGHRS and CDR2 is YFSETQ. Trimming at V came to 2 bases and at J to 5 bases, leaving 6 bases not matched to a gene. The chain's CDR3 is CASSFGQGAHEQYF. For the CDR3, the DNA is TGCGCCAGCAGCTTTGGCCAGGGGGCCCACGAGCAGTACTTC.

The gene calls are TRBV5-8 and TRBJ1-5, with 8 nucleotides matching TRBD1. V was pared by 6 bases and J by 4 bases, with 9 bases of the junction left unmatched. Germline-derived CDR1 and CDR2 are SGHTS and YDEGEE. The CDR3 runs 15 residues. CDR3 region: CASTTHTGGNQPQHF. The CDR3, as DNA: TGTGCCAGCACCACCCACACAGGGGGAAATCAGCCCCAGCATTTT.

The chain joins TRBV5-4 to TRBJ1-6; 10 bases map to TRBD1. Trimming removed 4 bases from V and 9 bases from J; junction bases left unmatched: 4. The germline gives CDR1 SGHNT, CDR2 YYREEE (reference sequence). The CDR3 sequence is 14 residues long. Here the CDR3 DNA reads TGTGCCAGCAGCGTGGACAGGGGGAGTTCACCCCTCCACTTT. It codes for CASSVDRGSSPLHF.

The chain uses TRBV3-1 (or the pseudogene TRBV3-2) and TRBJ1-2, with 11 bases that match TRBD1. This CDR3 contains 16 residues. Germline CDR1 LGHDT, CDR2 YNNKEL (reference sequence). The trim removed 2 bases at V and 4 bases at J, leaving 6 bases unmatched. Written as DNA, the CDR3 is TGTGCCAGCAGCCAATCCGGACAGGGGGCCTTCTATGGCTACACCTTC. This codes for CASSQSGQGAFYGYTF.

This chain connects TRBV3-1 (or the pseudogene TRBV3-2) to TRBJ2-1, with 9 bases that match TRBD2. Trimming took 4 bases from V and 7 from J; bases not matched to a gene: 11. Germline V gives CDR1 LGHDT, CDR2 YNNKEL (reference sequence). This CDR3 comprises 16 residues. In DNA, the CDR3 is TGTGCCAGCAGCCCGTTGGCGGGGGGGCCAGGGAATGAGCAGTTCTTC. Encoded protein: CASSPLAGGPGNEQFF.

The V and J genes are TRBV11-1 and TRBJ1-2; maybe TRBD1 (5 bases). Germline lookup yields CDR1 SGHAT and CDR2 FQDESV (reference sequence). This CDR3 is built from 13 residues. Deletions cut 5 bases from V and 3 bases from J, with 10 bases between. The CDR3 loop is CASSQDSYYGYTF. The CDR3 nucleotides are TGTGCCAGCAGCCAAGACAGTTACTATGGCTACACCTTC.

J is TRBJ1-4 and V is TRBV18; TRBD1 matches 8 bases. V gave up 5 bases and J gave up 8 bases; unmatched junction bases: 7. This CDR3 region has 14 residues. The germline gives CDR1 KGHSH, CDR2 LQKENI. In DNA form, the CDR3 reads TGTGCCAGCTCATTGGGACAGGTCCGGGAAAAACTGTTTTTT. This encodes CASSLGQVREKLFF.

This sequence joins TRBV18 and TRBJ1-5; weak D call: TRBD1 (6 bases). Trimming removed 2 bases from V and 4 bases from J, with 15 bases in between. Germline CDR1 is KGHSH and CDR2 is LQKENI. This CDR3 comprises 16 residues. The CDR3 nucleotides read TGTGCCAGCTCACCAGAGGGGGGGGGTACTAATCAGCCCCAGCATTTT. The encoded protein is CASSPEGGGTNQPQHF.

V and J are TRBV6-5 and TRBJ1-2, with 7 bases aligning to TRBD1. Germline V lookup: CDR1 MNHEY, CDR2 SVGAGI. The CDR3 covers 13 residues. V trimming: 6 bases; J trimming: 5 bases; junction bases outside the gene matches: 6. This CDR3 reads CASSPQGVYGYTF. In nucleotides, the CDR3 is TGTGCCAGCAGCCCCCAGGGGGTGTATGGCTACACCTTC.

On this clone itself: This specimen includes other DNA sequences encoding the same CDR3. The genes are TRBV3-1 (or the pseudogene TRBV3-2) and TRBJ2-1; weak D call: TRBD2 (5 bases). Trimming took off 6 bases at V and 0 bases at J, with 6 bases between the two ends. This CDR3 has 13 amino acids. Germline V gene lookup returns CDR1 LGHDT and CDR2 YNNKEL (reference sequence). Here the CDR3 reads CASSRDSYNEQFF. The CDR3 coding sequence is TGTGCCAGCAGTCGGGACTCCTACAATGAGCAGTTCTTC.

The chain uses TRBV2 and TRBJ1-1; 7 bases are a match to TRBD1. Germline values: CDR1 SNHLY, CDR2 FYNNEI. CDR3 size: 14 residues. The V segment lost 6 bases and the J segment 1 base; nucleotides outside the gene matches: 5. CDR3 nucleotides: TGTGCCAGCAGACTACAGGGGAGGAACACTGAAGCTTTCTTT. This codes for CASRLQGRNTEAFF.

The chain employs TRBV4-1 and TRBJ2-1; D is unresolved. The CDR3 loop spans 16 amino acids. Germline V lookup: CDR1 MGHRA, CDR2 YSYEKL. Trimming took 1 base from V and 4 from J, leaving 14 bases between them. The CDR3 protein is CASSQAVASRYNEQFF. In nucleotides, the CDR3 is TGCGCCAGCAGCCAAGCGGTAGCTTCTCGGTACAATGAGCAGTTCTTC.

This clone was counted a few times. The chain couples TRBV2 to TRBJ1-2; D is possibly TRBD1 (5 bases). Germline loops: CDR1 SNHLY, CDR2 FYNNEI. The CDR3 contains 13 residues. Deletions cut 6 bases from V and 5 bases from J, with 13 bases between. CDR3 sequence reads: CASRDIEMYGYTF. CDR3 nucleotides: TGTGCCAGCAGGGACATCGAGATGTATGGCTACACCTTC. The whole variable domain, filled in from reference TRBV2 and TRBJ1-2, reads EPEVTQTPSHQVTQMGQEVILRCVPISNHLYFYWYRQILGQKVEFLVSFYNNEISEKSEIFDDQFSVERPDGSNFTLKIRSTKLEDSAMYFCASRDIEMYGYTFGSGTRLTVV.

V and J are TRBV27 and TRBJ1-1; unclear D gene. CDR1 and CDR2 from the germline V gene are MNHEY and SMNVEV (reference sequence). The CDR3 runs 18 residues. V lost 0 bases and J 0 bases, leaving 17 bases between the germline ends. The CDR3 sequence: CASSLSGHLLKLNTEAFF. DNA of the CDR3: TGTGCCAGCAGTTTATCGGGCCACCTACTGAAACTGAACACTGAAGCTTTCTTT.

As for this clone: A much larger clone lies one base from this, so it may be a read error. The sample carries other DNA sequences with the same CDR3. The J gene is TRBJ1-1, the V gene TRBV7-9, with TRBD1 matching over 9 bases. The CDR3 loop spans 14 amino acids. Trimming at V came to 3 bases and at J to 1 base, leaving 0 bases not matched to a gene. Looked up from germline, CDR1 is SEHNR and CDR2 is FQNEAQ (reference sequence). The CDR3 reads CASSLGQGNTEAFF. The CDR3 DNA reads as TGTGCCAGCAGCTTGGGACAGGGGAACACTGAAGCTTTCTTT.

The chain couples TRBV7-2 to TRBJ1-4; tentative D call: TRBD1 (6 bases). The CDR3 has 16 amino acids. Trimming left V 2 bases short and J 8 bases short, with 18 bases between. Germline CDR1 and CDR2: SGHTA and FQGNSA. CDR3 protein: CASSLYEGVGTEKLFF. DNA for the CDR3: TGTGCCAGCAGCTTATACGAGGGGGTGGGGACAGAAAAACTGTTTTTT.

The rearrangement joins TRBV5-1 to TRBJ2-1; possibly TRBD2 for D (5 bases). The CDR3 has 13 amino acids. Trimming took 4 bases from V and 7 from J, leaving 12 bases between them. Germline lookup yields CDR1 SGHRS and CDR2 YFSETQ. This CDR3 reads CASSRGPENEQFF. The CDR3 coding sequence is TGCGCCAGCAGCAGAGGGCCCGAAAATGAGCAGTTCTTC.

This chain uses TRBV12-3 or TRBV12-4 with TRBJ1-6; TRBD1 might be the D (5 bases). This CDR3 is built from 12 residues. The germline V and J ends were trimmed by 6 bases and 10 bases, with 10 bases remaining between them. The CDR3 DNA follows: TGTGCCAGCAGGGGGGGAGGGTCACCCCTCCACTTT. Residues: CASRGGGSPLHF.

The chain is built from TRBV4-3 and TRBJ2-6; weak D call: TRBD2 (6 bases). This CDR3 comprises 17 residues. The germline gives CDR1 LGHNA, CDR2 YSLEER. Trimming removed 1 base from V and 1 base from J, with 11 bases in between. In DNA, the CDR3 is TGCGCCAGCAGCCAAGCTCCTCGGGGGTCTGGGGCCAACGTCCTGACTTTC. It codes for CASSQAPRGSGANVLTF.

This sequence joins TRBV18 and TRBJ1-2; TRBD1 matches 9 bases. V lost 0 bases to trimming and J lost 6 bases; unmatched junction nucleotides: 8. The CDR3 has 16 residues. Germline CDR1 reads KGHSH; CDR2 reads LQKENI. This CDR3 reads CASSPPGQGSFDGYTF. CDR3 sequence (DNA): TGTGCCAGCTCACCACCAGGACAGGGGAGTTTTGATGGCTACACCTTC.

The chain uses TRBV9 and TRBJ2-5; D perhaps matches TRBD2 (5 bases). Germline V gene sequence: CDR1 SGDLS, CDR2 YYNGEE. Trimming shortened V by 0 bases and J by 4 bases, and 16 bases separated the two germline ends. The CDR3 is made up of 16 amino acids. The DNA of the CDR3 is TGTGCCAGCAGCGTAGCGATAGGAGGAAGGGCAGAGACCCAGTACTTC. Translating gives CASSVAIGGRAETQYF.